Listed below are T cell receptor beta chains from one sample, sequenced in a study of cytomegalovirus exposure and HLA in healthy donors. Clones were sequenced by immunoSEQ multiplex PCR, and TCRdb holds only the in-frame ones, with some missing. The sample holds roughly 170,000 clones, around 81% seen once. Material for sequencing was PBMCs. All receptors derive from a woman aged 25 to 39 in good health and CMV-seronegative. Both conserved end residues are part of each CDR3. D genes are given only for firm matches. Clone size is shown for a subset of rows, as once, few, many or a class of expanded clone.

TRBV9	.	TRBD1	TRBJ2-7	CASSDGTGKEQYF	TGTGCCAGCAGCGACGGGACAGGGAAAGAGCAGTACTTC
TRBV29-1	.	.	TRBJ1-5	CSVVPGSQYSNQPQHF	TGCAGCGTTGTCCCAGGGTCCCAGTATAGCAATCAGCCCCAGCATTTT
TRBV30	.	TRBD1	TRBJ1-5	CAWRGQGDQPQHF	TGTGCCTGGAGGGGACAGGGGGATCAGCCCCAGCATTTT
TRBV7-2	.	.	TRBJ2-1	CASSGEVGQVSNEQFF	TGTGCCAGCAGCGGGGAGGTCGGACAGGTTAGCAATGAGCAGTTCTTC
TRBV5-1	few	TRBD1	TRBJ2-7	CASSLTDRAYEQYF	TGCGCCAGCAGCTTGACCGACAGGGCCTACGAGCAGTACTTC
TRBV12-1	.	.	TRBJ2-7	CASSPPWQGITYEQYF	TGTGCCAGCAGCCCTCCCTGGCAGGGGATCACCTACGAGCAGTACTTC
TRBV29-1	.	TRBD1	TRBJ2-1	CSTRDRVESSYNEQFF	TGCAGCACCCGGGACAGGGTCGAGTCATCCTACAATGAGCAGTTCTTC
TRBV5-4	few	.	TRBJ2-1	CASSLGSSSESYNEQFF	TGTGCCAGCAGCTTGGGCTCCTCTAGCGAGTCCTACAATGAGCAGTTCTTC
TRBV27	.	TRBD1	TRBJ1-6	CASKTSGTVNSPLHF	TGTGCCAGCAAAACCTCCGGGACAGTTAATTCACCCCTCCACTTT
TRBV6-1	.	TRBD1	TRBJ1-4	CASSPGQGNEKLFF	TGTGCCAGCAGCCCAGGACAGGGTAATGAAAAACTGTTTTTT
TRBV28	.	.	TRBJ2-3	CASSPGPSQTFTSTDTQYF	TGTGCCAGCAGTCCGGGTCCGTCTCAAACCTTTACTAGCACAGATACGCAGTATTTT
TRBV13	.	.	TRBJ2-2	CASSQRGSPALTGELFF	TGTGCCAGCAGCCAAAGGGGGAGCCCAGCGTTGACCGGGGAGCTGTTTTTT
TRBV5-5	once	TRBD1	TRBJ1-1	CASWTGIMNTEAFF	TGTGCCTCCTGGACAGGCATCATGAACACTGAAGCTTTCTTT
TRBV5-1	.	TRBD2	TRBJ2-3	CASSPWTSGDPPSTDTQYF	TGCGCCAGCAGCCCCTGGACTAGCGGGGACCCTCCTAGCACAGATACGCAGTATTTT
TRBV28	.	.	TRBJ2-7	CASSLTNRTSLLYEQYF	TGTGCCAGCAGTTTAACGAACAGGACGTCTCTGCTCTACGAGCAGTACTTC
TRBV4-3	.	TRBD1	TRBJ1-1	CASSQDRQGAYTEAFF	TGCGCCAGCAGCCAAGATCGTCAGGGGGCGTATACTGAAGCTTTCTTT
TRBV27	few	TRBD2	TRBJ2-1	CASRLAGGNNEQFF	TGTGCCAGCAGACTAGCGGGAGGAAATAATGAGCAGTTCTTC
TRBV4-3	.	TRBD2	TRBJ2-2	CASSQREVGSGELFF	TGCGCCAGCAGCCAACGGGAGGTGGGTTCCGGGGAGCTGTTTTTT
TRBV7-9	few	TRBD1	TRBJ2-5	CASSLEQGVKTQYF	TGTGCCAGCAGCTTAGAACAGGGGGTAAAGACCCAGTACTTC
TRBV6-5	.	.	TRBJ1-4	CASRSTGTNEKLFF	TGTGCCAGCAGGTCGACAGGCACTAATGAAAAACTGTTTTTT
TRBV6-6	once	TRBD1	TRBJ2-1	CASRGTGTAYNEQFF	TGTGCCAGCAGAGGGACCGGGACAGCGTACAATGAGCAGTTCTTC
TRBV5-4	.	TRBD1	TRBJ2-7	CASNAAGTVSYEQYF	TGTGCCAGCAACGCTGCCGGGACAGTCTCCTACGAGCAGTACTTC
TRBV7-2	.	TRBD1	TRBJ2-7	CASSFPGTGTYEQYF	TGTGCCAGCAGCTTCCCCGGGACAGGGACCTACGAGCAGTACTTC
TRBV19	.	.	TRBJ2-5	CASSIGSAGDLQETQYF	TGTGCCAGTAGTATAGGGTCGGCAGGGGACCTACAAGAGACCCAGTACTTC
TRBV6-5	.	TRBD1	TRBJ1-2	CASLRDRGREDGYTF	TGTGCCAGCTTACGGGACAGGGGGCGCGAGGATGGCTACACCTTC
TRBV5-1	.	.	TRBJ1-1	CASSLYSLNTEAFF	TGCGCCAGCAGCTTGTACAGTTTGAACACTGAAGCTTTCTTT
TRBV5-1	few	.	TRBJ1-2	CASSLEGGIYGYTF	TGCGCCAGCAGCTTGGAGGGAGGCATCTATGGCTACACCTTC